A single sample is the source of the 10 T cell receptor beta chains below, sequenced in a study of CD8 T cells in ankylosing spondylitis. TCRdb called the 5' RACE reads again in MiXCR, with one record for every CDR3 protein. The top ten clones hold around 7% of a sample with under 300,000 distinct CDR3 sequences, about 10% of them seen once. Sample: blood, either unsorted or a sorted T cell fraction (not recorded which). Receptor source: a male donor with ankylosing spondylitis or in good health (not recorded which).

The chain joins TRBV21-1 to TRBJ2-3; TRBD1 reflects the table's D call only, with no check against the DNA. TRBV21-1 is annotated as a pseudogene. The CDR3 is 14 amino acids. CDR3 in DNA: TGTGCCAGCAGCAAATCCGCTCCCCGGGATACGCAGTATTTT. Protein sequence: CASSKSAPRDTQYF.

This chain links TRBV11-2 with TRBJ2-7; no firm D call. Trimming removed 3 bases from V and 6 bases from J, with 15 bases in between. The length of the CDR3 is 14 residues. The germline gives CDR1 SGHAT, CDR2 FQNNGV. CDR3 in DNA: TGTGCCAGCAGCTTCCGGACCACCGCCCTCGAGCAGTACTTC. This encodes CASSFRTTALEQYF.

This clonotype was recorded many times. The chain carries TRBV9 and TRBJ2-3, with a tentative D call TRBD1 (6 bases). Per germline, CDR1 SGDLS and CDR2 YYNGEE. V lost 2 bases to trimming and J lost 2 bases, with 12 bases between them. The CDR3 covers 15 residues. The CDR3: CASSVSGALTDTQYF. The CDR3 DNA is TGTGCCAGCAGCGTTTCAGGGGCACTCACAGATACGCAGTATTTT.

CDR3 region: CASSFSINRRSYEQYF. CDR3 coding DNA: TGTGCCAGCAGCTTTTCTATCAACCGACGCTCCTACGAGCAGTACTTC. J is TRBJ2-7 and V is TRBV7-9; the D is unclear. V lost 3 bases and J lost 0, with 15 bases in between. This CDR3 is built from 16 residues. Germline CDR1 reads SEHNR; CDR2 reads FQNEAQ (reference sequence).

This clonotype was counted many times. The chain recombines TRBV7-9 with TRBJ2-1; D is uncertain. V lost 2 bases and J 1 base, leaving 6 bases between the germline ends. The CDR3 sequence is 14 residues long. CDR1 and CDR2 from the germline V gene are SEHNR and FQNEAQ (reference sequence). DNA for the CDR3: TGTGCCAGCAGCTTATTGATGTCCTACAATGAGCAGTTCTTC. Its translation: CASSLLMSYNEQFF.

Here the CDR3 DNA reads TGTGCCAGCAGTTTAGTGTCCCCTTTGGGCACAGATACGCAGTATTTT. The encoded protein is CASSLVSPLGTDTQYF. This chain uses TRBV12-3 or TRBV12-4 with TRBJ2-3; D is ambiguous. The CDR3 totals 16 residues. The V and J ends lost 1 base and 1 base respectively, with 12 bases between them.

As regards this clonotype: This may be a read error: a much more frequent sequence differs by one nucleotide. The chain combines TRBV20-1 with TRBJ1-1; 8 nucleotides match TRBD1. The CDR3 runs to 13 residues. Germline V lookup: CDR1 DFQATT, CDR2 SNEGSKA (reference sequence). V was pared by 6 bases and J by 10 bases, with 13 bases of the junction left unmatched. DNA for the CDR3: TGCAGTGCGGGGACAGGTGGGTGGAGGCGAGCTTTCTTT. Translated, it gives CSAGTGGWRRAFF.

This clonotype has at least ten counts. V is TRBV7-2 and J is TRBJ2-7, with D possibly matching TRBD1 (5 bases). The CDR3 has 14 residues. CDR1 is SGHTA and CDR2 is FQGNSA in the germline V gene. Trimming left V 2 bases short and J 1 base short, with 9 bases between. In DNA form, the CDR3 reads TGTGCCAGCAGCTTATCTCAGGGTTCCTACGAGCAGTACTTC. As protein: CASSLSQGSYEQYF. Full variable domain (outside the CDR3, taken from reference TRBV7-2 and TRBJ2-7): GAGVSQSPSNKVTEKGKDVELRCDPISGHTALYWYRQSLGQGLEFLIYFQGNSAPDKSGLPSDRFSAERTGGSVSTLTIQRTQQEDSAVYLCASSLSQGSYEQYFGPGTRLTVT.

In its sample, this clonotype was seen many times. The rearrangement uses TRBV20-1 and TRBJ2-2; 13 bases are a match to TRBD2. CDR1 is DFQATT, CDR2 SNEGSKA, per germline (reference sequence). The CDR3 runs to 16 residues. J lost 8 bases, V lost 5 bases, and 11 bases had no gene match. CDR3 protein: CSAPKRLAGGSGELFF. The CDR3 region has the DNA TGCAGTGCTCCCAAGAGACTAGCGGGAGGTTCAGGGGAGCTGTTTTTT.

This clonotype came up a few times. The rearrangement joins TRBV5-1 to TRBJ2-4; tentatively, D is TRBD2 (6 bases). The germline gives CDR1 SGHRS, CDR2 YFSETQ. Trimming stripped 5 bases from V and 0 bases from J, with 15 bases between. The CDR3 is 16 amino acids. CDR3 residues: CASSPTSRLAKNIQYF. The DNA for the CDR3 is TGCGCCAGCAGTCCCACTAGCCGACTAGCCAAAAACATTCAGTACTTC. Together with reference TRBV5-1 and TRBJ2-4, the CDR3 gives the full variable domain: KAGVTQTPRYLIKTRGQQVTLSCSPISGHRSVSWYQQTPGQGLQFLFEYFSETQRNKGNFPGRFSGRQFSNSRSEMNVSTLELGDSALYLCASSPTSRLAKNIQYFGAGTRLSVL.